This T cell receptor (beta chain) was observed in a study of blood T cell repertoires in COVID-19. Study in general: The analysed material was cDNA or gDNA that came from T cells, B-cell-depleted T cells, or PBMCs.

Per the germline V gene, CDR1 is MNHEY and CDR2 is SVGEGT. CDR3 size: 15 residues. The trim removed 2 bases at V and 3 bases at J, leaving 3 bases unmatched. As originally analysed: For nucleated cells, counts were estimated from reference gene primer amplification. Assay: immunoSEQ multiplex PCR; the TCRdb copy retains only in-frame clones and omits some. The D gene and trimming were derived from the DNA, and the V and J assignments and clone size from that table. Among 100,000 to 140,000 clones, around 82% were seen once, and the ten largest hold 4.2%. This clone was detected once. Source material: peripheral blood. This sequence was found in a human donor in a cohort sampled during active COVID-19. The gene calls are TRBV6-2 or TRBV6-3 and TRBJ1-1; 10 bases line up with TRBD1. The CDR3 spells CASSYRQGAYTEAFF. The DNA for the CDR3 is TGTGCCAGCAGTTACAGACAGGGGGCTTACACTGAAGCTTTCTTT.